One and the same sample provided the 3 T cell receptor beta chains below, sequenced in a study of control samples from healthy donors and cancer patients. Repertoires were generated with immunoSEQ multiplex PCR, while TCRdb's copy carries only in-frame clones and drops some. Of about 160,000 clones listed, about 94% are singletons. The sample comprised blood. The source of these receptors is a young woman in good health.

The V gene is TRBV7-9, the J gene TRBJ2-7; 10 nucleotides line up with TRBD2. The CDR3 is 15 amino acids. Germline V CDR1 and CDR2: SEHNR, FQNEAQ (reference sequence). The V and J ends lost 5 bases and 6 bases, in that order; junction bases with no gene match: 10. DNA for the CDR3: TGTGCCAGCAGCGGTACTAGCGGGAACTCCGCCGAGCAGTACTTC. Protein product: CASSGTSGNSAEQYF.

The J gene is TRBJ1-1, the V gene TRBV11-2; D is undetermined. V lost 4 bases and J 10 bases, leaving 19 bases between the germline ends. The CDR3 length is 14 residues. CDR1 and CDR2 (germline): SGHAT, FQNNGV. The CDR3 DNA reads TGTGCCAGCAGCTACCTCGCCGAGGCCAAAGTAGCTTTCTTT. Its protein is CASSYLAEAKVAFF.

The J gene is TRBJ2-3, the V gene TRBV4-1; a weak D match, TRBD2 (6 bases). The V end was cut by 4 bases, the J end by 2 bases, with 16 bases between. The CDR3 is made up of 16 amino acids. Germline values: CDR1 MGHRA, CDR2 YSYEKL. The CDR3: CASSLLALANTDTQYF. The CDR3 DNA sequence: TGCGCCAGCAGCCTCCTAGCGCTAGCGAACACAGATACGCAGTATTTT.